Only a few counts were recorded for the clone carrying this T cell receptor (beta chain). What it binds is unknown. The data belong to a study of T cell repertoires in cytomegalovirus infection. Study background: Through public TCR beta signatures, both CMV infection and matching HLA type were indicated.

Study results and limitations: There were HLA-C-restricted CMV-specific TCR beta clonotypes dominating the ex vivo response.

Using its own MiXCR run on the reads, TCRdb lists one record per CDR3 protein. Counted here are tens of thousands of distinct CDR3 sequences, about a fifth occurring once; the ten biggest clones make up less than 30%. CDR3 size: 11 residues. Trimming removed 9 bases at V and 5 bases at J, with 11 bases between. Germline assignment: CDR1 MNHEY and CDR2 SMNVEV (reference sequence). The chain recombines TRBV27 with TRBJ2-7; TRBD1 is a possible D gene (6 bases). The receptor was isolated from a human donor in good health (CMV status not recorded). Some clones in this sample may be carry-over from other donors' samples. The sample in question was CD8+ T cells from cultured PBMCs, obtained from culture after CMV antigen stimulation. The CDR3 sequence is CASAWGHEQYF. CDR3 DNA sequence: TGTGCCAGTGCTTGGGGGCACGAGCAGTACTTC.